This TCR beta chain emerged from a study of cytomegalovirus exposure and HLA in healthy donors. General study results and limits: Sequencing likely generated an artifact that appeared as a cluster of highly shared sequence variants. Serostatus for CMV was the only available immune exposure information.

Researchers ran the PCR with 60 Vbeta and 13 Jbeta primers. Sequenced by immunoSEQ multiplex PCR; TCRdb stores in-frame clones only, minus some. The sample comprises 100,000 or so clones, 75% to 85% of which are singletons, and 2% to 2.5% rests with the top ten. Each donor's status was that of a healthy bone marrow donor. This CDR3 is built from 15 residues. Unmatched junction bases numbered 9, after V lost 1 base and J lost 7 bases. Germline lookup yields CDR1 MGHRA and CDR2 YSYEKL. As concerns this clone: The antigen is undetermined.

Sequenced: PBMCs. The chain recombines TRBV4-1 with TRBJ1-2, with 7 positions matching TRBD1. The TCR comes from a young man in good health and CMV-seronegative. The CDR3 here is CASSQGLRGRFGYTF. The CDR3 nucleotides are TGCGCCAGCAGCCAAGGCCTGAGGGGGCGTTTTGGCTACACCTTC.